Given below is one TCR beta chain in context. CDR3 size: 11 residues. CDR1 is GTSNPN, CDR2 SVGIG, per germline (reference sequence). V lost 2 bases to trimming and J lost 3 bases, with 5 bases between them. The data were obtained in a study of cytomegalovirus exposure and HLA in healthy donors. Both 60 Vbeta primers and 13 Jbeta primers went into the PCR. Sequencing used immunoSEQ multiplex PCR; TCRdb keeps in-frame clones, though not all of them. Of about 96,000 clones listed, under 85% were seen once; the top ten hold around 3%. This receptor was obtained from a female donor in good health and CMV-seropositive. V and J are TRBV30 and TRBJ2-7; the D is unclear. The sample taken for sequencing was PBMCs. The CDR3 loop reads CAWSSSYEQYF. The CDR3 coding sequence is TGTGCCTGGAGTTCCAGCTACGAGCAGTACTTC.